Presented here are 31 T cell receptor beta chains from one specimen sequenced in a study of blood T cell repertoires in COVID-19. The assay was immunoSEQ multiplex PCR, and TCRdb's table has in-frame clones only and misses some. The sample holds about 130,000 clones, about four fifths seen once. The source material was peripheral blood. Receptor source: a man in his forties or fifties with active or convalescent COVID-19.

The rearrangement links TRBV5-1 to TRBJ2-1, with 9 bases matching TRBD2. The CDR3 covers 15 residues. Germline CDR1 reads SGHRS; CDR2 reads YFSETQ. V gave up 2 bases and J gave up 2 bases; unmatched junction bases: 2. The CDR3 protein is CASSFGGGAYNEQFF. The DNA for the CDR3 is TGCGCCAGCAGCTTCGGCGGGGGGGCCTACAATGAGCAGTTCTTC. Together with reference TRBV5-1 and TRBJ2-1, the CDR3 gives the full variable domain: KAGVTQTPRYLIKTRGQQVTLSCSPISGHRSVSWYQQTPGQGLQFLFEYFSETQRNKGNFPGRFSGRQFSNSRSEMNVSTLELGDSALYLCASSFGGGAYNEQFFGPGTRLTVL.

The chain is built from TRBV6-5 and TRBJ1-2; 8 bases are a match to TRBD1. CDR1 and CDR2 from the germline V gene are MNHEY and SVGAGI. V was clipped by 6 bases and J by 5 bases; unmatched bases: 8. CDR3 length equals 14 residues. The CDR3 region has the DNA TGTGCCAGCAGAATACCGGGGACAGGATATGGCTACACCTTC. As protein: CASRIPGTGYGYTF.

The rearrangement uses TRBV29-1 and TRBJ2-7; tentative D call: TRBD1 (6 bases). The CDR3 is 11 residues long. Germline V gene data show CDR1 as SQVTM and CDR2 as ANQGSEA. With 5 bases removed from V and 3 bases from J, the gap between germline ends came to 8 bases. The CDR3 here is CSVWTDYEQYF. The CDR3 bases are TGCAGCGTTTGGACAGACTACGAGCAGTACTTC.

CDR3 loop: CATSEMGGTEAFF. DNA for the CDR3: TGTGCCACCAGTGAGATGGGGGGGACTGAAGCTTTCTTT. V usage is TRBV24-1 and J usage is TRBJ1-1, with D possibly TRBD1 on 5 matching bases. CDR3 length: 13 amino acids. V lost 4 bases and J lost 5, with 10 bases in between. The germline V gene has CDR1 KGHDR and CDR2 SFDVKD.

The V call is TRBV30, the J call TRBJ1-1; TRBD1 might be the D (5 bases). The V end lost 4 bases, the J end lost 4 bases, and 19 bases lay between the germline ends. This CDR3 has 15 amino acids. Germline V lookup: CDR1 GTSNPN, CDR2 SVGIG (reference sequence). CDR3 sequence (DNA): TGTGCCTGGACCAAACCGCAGGGCTATGTCACTGAAGCTTTCTTT. Protein: CAWTKPQGYVTEAFF.

This clone was found once. The gene calls are TRBV18 and TRBJ2-1; 8 positions agree with TRBD1. CDR1 is KGHSH and CDR2 is LQKENI in the germline V gene. The CDR3 length is 15 residues. The ends lost 6 bases at V and 4 bases at J; junction bases unmatched: 8. The CDR3 is CASSPSQGAYNEQFF. CDR3 nucleotide sequence: TGTGCCAGCTCGCCCAGCCAGGGGGCTTACAATGAGCAGTTCTTC. Full variable domain (outside the CDR3, taken from reference TRBV18 and TRBJ2-1): NAGVMQNPRHLVRRRGQEARLRCSPMKGHSHVYWYRQLPEEGLKFMVYLQKENIIDESGMPKERFSAEFPKEGPSILRIQQVVRGDSAAYFCASSPSQGAYNEQFFGPGTRLTVL.

The chain recombines TRBV4-1 with TRBJ1-3; D unresolved. Germline V gene lookup returns CDR1 MGHRA and CDR2 YSYEKL. The CDR3 sequence is 15 residues long. Deletions cut 0 bases from V and 0 bases from J, with 6 bases between. CDR3 sequence: CASSQESHSGNTIYF. The CDR3 nucleotides are TGCGCCAGCAGCCAAGAATCCCACTCTGGAAACACCATATATTTT.

The count of this clone is one. The chain has TRBV4-1 and TRBJ2-1, with 16 positions matching TRBD2. CDR3 length: 18 residues. The V segment lost 4 bases and the J segment 0 bases; nucleotides outside the gene matches: 3. Germline lookup yields CDR1 MGHRA and CDR2 YSYEKL. In DNA, the CDR3 is TGCGCCAGCAGCCGGGGACTAGCGGGGGGGAGCTCCTACAATGAGCAGTTCTTC. This gives the protein CASSRGLAGGSSYNEQFF.

The chain uses TRBV21-1 and TRBJ2-3; the D call TRBD2 from the table was never checked on the DNA. TRBV21-1 is a documented pseudogene. The CDR3 sequence is 16 residues long. The CDR3 here is CASTRCERETADTQYF. In DNA form, the CDR3 reads TGTGCCAGCACTCGATGTGAGCGGGAGACAGCAGATACGCAGTATTTT.

This clone was recorded a few times. The CDR3 protein is CASSRSPGQGVETQYF. The CDR3 DNA is TGTGCCAGTAGTCGATCACCGGGACAGGGGGTAGAGACCCAGTACTTC. The chain links TRBV19 to TRBJ2-5; TRBD1 aligns across 11 bases. J gave up 4 bases and V 5 bases, and 9 bases lay outside the gene matches. Germline lookup yields CDR1 LNHDA and CDR2 SQIVND (reference sequence). The CDR3 runs to 16 residues.

The rearrangement joins TRBV25-1 to TRBJ1-2; D is uncertain. The germline V and J ends were trimmed by 4 bases and 5 bases, with 5 bases remaining between them. The CDR3 covers 11 residues. Germline CDR1 MGHDK, CDR2 SYGVNS. Written as DNA, the CDR3 is TGTGCCAGCAGTGCCGGGTATGGCTACACCTTC. It encodes CASSAGYGYTF.

This sequence joins TRBV19 and TRBJ1-2; no definite D call. Germline CDR1 and CDR2: LNHDA and SQIVND (reference sequence). V was cut by 5 bases and J by 8 bases, with 18 bases left in between. The CDR3 extends over 14 amino acids. CDR3 sequence: CASSGPGQSGGYTF. The CDR3 DNA reads as TGTGCCAGTAGTGGGCCGGGCCAGTCGGGAGGCTACACCTTC.

This chain connects TRBV5-1 to TRBJ2-5, with 11 nucleotides matching TRBD2. V gave up 3 bases and J gave up 3 bases; unmatched junction bases: 4. Germline assignment: CDR1 SGHRS and CDR2 YFSETQ. CDR3 length equals 15 residues. The CDR3 sequence: CASSSSGLAEETQYF. CDR3 nucleotide sequence: TGCGCCAGCAGCTCCTCGGGACTAGCGGAAGAGACCCAGTACTTC.

V gene TRBV2 combines with J gene TRBJ2-5; weak D call: TRBD2 (6 bases). Trimming removed 8 bases from V and 2 bases from J, with 12 bases in between. The CDR3 length is 13 residues. Germline V gene data show CDR1 as SNHLY and CDR2 as FYNNEI. Here the CDR3 reads CASLRGFQETQYF. The CDR3 DNA reads as TGTGCCAGCCTCCGGGGGTTTCAAGAGACCCAGTACTTC.

The chain recombines TRBV6-5 with TRBJ2-7, with D perhaps matching TRBD1 (6 bases). Trimming removed 0 bases from V and 4 bases from J, with 16 bases in between. Germline loops: CDR1 MNHEY, CDR2 SVGAGI. CDR3 length: 16 residues. The CDR3 here is CASSYSRFQGIYEQYF. The CDR3 DNA reads as TGTGCCAGCAGTTACTCGAGGTTTCAGGGGATATACGAGCAGTACTTC.

The rearrangement uses TRBV10-3 and TRBJ1-1; D ambiguous. Germline CDR1 is ENHRY and CDR2 is SYGVKD. The length of the CDR3 is 13 residues. The ends were cut back, 6 bases at V and 2 bases at J, with 10 bases in the middle. Here the CDR3 reads CAISDAGNTEAFF. The CDR3 coding sequence is TGTGCCATCAGCGACGCGGGCAACACTGAAGCTTTCTTT.

A single count supports this clone. This chain connects TRBV7-3 to TRBJ1-1; TRBD1 matches 10 bases. Germline values: CDR1 SGHTA, CDR2 FQGTGA. With V trimmed by 5 bases and J by 5 bases, 2 bases remained unmatched. The CDR3 runs to 13 residues. CDR3 nucleotide sequence: TGTGCCAGCAGCAGGACAGGGGGGACTGAAGCTTTCTTT. Amino acid sequence: CASSRTGGTEAFF.

The V gene is TRBV21-1, the J gene TRBJ1-2; the table assigns TRBD1, which was not confirmed against the DNA. TRBV21-1 is an annotated pseudogene. CDR3 length equals 14 residues. CDR3 in DNA: TGTGCCAGCATCCCGACAGGGCCGTCAAGTGGCTACACCTTC. It yields the protein CASIPTGPSSGYTF.

The V call is TRBV24-1, the J call TRBJ1-5, with D maybe TRBD1 (6 bases). Germline V gene sequence: CDR1 KGHDR, CDR2 SFDVKD. Trimming pared 4 bases from V and 2 bases from J, leaving 14 bases between. There are 16 residues in the CDR3. The CDR3 loop reads CATSERGGAGNQPQHF. CDR3 DNA: TGTGCCACCAGTGAAAGGGGGGGGGCCGGCAATCAGCCCCAGCATTTT.

V and J are TRBV30 and TRBJ1-2, with a tentative D call TRBD1 (5 bases). The CDR3 has 12 amino acids. V was shortened by 3 bases and J by 4 bases, with 9 bases between the two germline ends. Germline V gene sequence: CDR1 GTSNPN, CDR2 SVGIG (reference sequence). The CDR3 region is CAWRGDTYGYTF. In nucleotides, the CDR3 is TGTGCCTGGAGAGGGGATACCTATGGCTACACCTTC.

This sequence joins TRBV5-1 and TRBJ2-5; D gene unclear. V lost 1 base and J 5 bases, leaving 9 bases between the germline ends. The germline CDR1 and CDR2 sequences are SGHRS and YFSETQ. The CDR3 contains 13 residues. The CDR3 is CASSLQAWETQYF. CDR3 in DNA: TGCGCCAGCAGCTTGCAAGCTTGGGAGACCCAGTACTTC.

This clone was seen a few times. The rearrangement links TRBV13 to TRBJ2-7; D unresolved. This CDR3 is built from 14 residues. Germline CDR1 reads PRHDT; CDR2 reads FYEKMQ (reference sequence). V lost 5 bases and J 3 bases, leaving 14 bases between the germline ends. CDR3 residues: CASSTQVKVYEQYF. CDR3 DNA: TGTGCCAGCAGCACCCAGGTTAAGGTCTACGAGCAGTACTTC.

Concerning this clone: At the DNA level, this CDR3 is encoded by other sequences in the same sample as well. This rearrangement joins TRBV5-1 to TRBJ2-5, with D unclear. This CDR3 has 13 amino acids. V lost 4 bases to trimming and J lost 2 bases, with 9 bases between them. Germline loops: CDR1 SGHRS, CDR2 YFSETQ. The CDR3 DNA sequence: TGCGCCAGCAGCCTTGACACACAAGAGACCCAGTACTTC. Its protein product is CASSLDTQETQYF. The full variable domain, in which reference TRBV5-1 and TRBJ2-5 provide the parts outside the CDR3, is KAGVTQTPRYLIKTRGQQVTLSCSPISGHRSVSWYQQTPGQGLQFLFEYFSETQRNKGNFPGRFSGRQFSNSRSEMNVSTLELGDSALYLCASSLDTQETQYFGPGTRLLVL.

The J gene is TRBJ2-1, the V gene TRBV11-2; 8 bases are shared with TRBD1. The CDR3 has 15 amino acids. V gave up 5 bases and J gave up 4 bases; unmatched junction bases: 7. The germline CDR1 and CDR2 sequences are SGHAT and FQNNGV. CDR3 bases: TGTGCCAGCAGCCAAACTACAGGGGGATACAATGAGCAGTTCTTC. Its translation is CASSQTTGGYNEQFF.

This clone was seen more than once but under ten times. This chain links TRBV3-1 (or the pseudogene TRBV3-2) with TRBJ2-7; tentative D call: TRBD2 (6 bases). The germline V and J ends were trimmed by 0 bases and 6 bases, with 12 bases remaining between them. This CDR3 comprises 14 residues. Germline CDR1 LGHDT, CDR2 YNNKEL (reference sequence). DNA for the CDR3: TGTGCCAGCAGCCAAGATCTGGGAGGACGCGAGCAGTACTTC. Protein product: CASSQDLGGREQYF.

This clone showed up many times. The chain is built from TRBV5-1 and TRBJ2-7; 7 nucleotides agree with TRBD2. Germline V lookup: CDR1 SGHRS, CDR2 YFSETQ. V lost 4 bases, J lost 2 bases, and 6 bases stayed unmatched. CDR3 size: 14 residues. CDR3: CASSPGGDPYEQYF. CDR3 sequence (DNA): TGCGCCAGCAGCCCGGGGGGTGATCCCTACGAGCAGTACTTC.

DNA for the CDR3: TGTGCCAGCAGCTTAATAGGAGGAGTGAGTGAGCAGTTCTTC. It is translated as CASSLIGGVSEQFF. The chain employs TRBV7-3 and TRBJ2-1; possible D gene TRBD2, 5 bases. Germline assignment: CDR1 SGHTA and CDR2 FQGTGA. The CDR3 extends over 14 amino acids. The V end was cut by 1 base, the J end by 9 bases, with 13 bases between.

Concerning this clone: The same CDR3 arises from other DNA sequences in this sample as well. The V and J genes are TRBV7-2 and TRBJ2-1; TRBD2 agrees at 7 bases. Germline V gives CDR1 SGHTA, CDR2 FQGNSA. The CDR3 sequence is 15 residues long. Unmatched junction bases numbered 1, after V lost 2 bases and J lost 0 bases. CDR3: CASSLSGGSYNEQFF. For the CDR3, the DNA is TGTGCCAGCAGCTTATCGGGGGGCTCCTACAATGAGCAGTTCTTC.

The rearrangement uses TRBV5-1 and TRBJ2-7, with D possibly matching TRBD2 (6 bases). Germline lookup yields CDR1 SGHRS and CDR2 YFSETQ. V shed 7 bases and J shed 5 bases, with 25 bases lying between them. The CDR3 totals 16 residues. The CDR3 DNA follows: TGCGCCAGCGGTACGGGACTTTCGGTGGGCGGGGACGAGCAGTACTTC. Residues: CASGTGLSVGGDEQYF.

This CDR3 is CASSLVGDGGTEAFF. CDR3 in DNA: TGCGCCAGCAGCTTGGTCGGGGACGGGGGCACTGAAGCTTTCTTT. The chain couples TRBV5-1 to TRBJ1-1; tentative D call: TRBD1 (5 bases). CDR3 length: 15 residues. V was shortened by 0 bases and J by 4 bases, with 13 bases between the two germline ends. CDR1 and CDR2 (germline): SGHRS, YFSETQ.

The rearrangement uses TRBV29-1 and TRBJ1-2, with 7 bases that match TRBD1. V was pared by 4 bases and J by 5 bases, with 22 bases of the junction left unmatched. The CDR3 runs 18 residues. Germline-derived CDR1 and CDR2 are SQVTM and ANQGSEA. DNA of the CDR3: TGCAGCGTTGCGCAATCCGGGACAGCACCCTCGACCTTATATGGCTACACCTTC. Its protein product is CSVAQSGTAPSTLYGYTF.